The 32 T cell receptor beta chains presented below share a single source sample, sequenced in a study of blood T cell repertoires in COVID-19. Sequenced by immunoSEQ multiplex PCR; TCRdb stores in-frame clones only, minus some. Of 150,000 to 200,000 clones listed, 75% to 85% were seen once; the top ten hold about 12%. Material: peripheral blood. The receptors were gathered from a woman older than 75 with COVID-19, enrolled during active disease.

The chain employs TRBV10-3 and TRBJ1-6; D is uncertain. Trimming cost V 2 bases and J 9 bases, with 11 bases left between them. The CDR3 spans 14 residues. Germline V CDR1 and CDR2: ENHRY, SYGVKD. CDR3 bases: TGTGCCATCAGTGAGGATGTGAGTGGTTCACCCCTCCACTTT. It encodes CAISEDVSGSPLHF.

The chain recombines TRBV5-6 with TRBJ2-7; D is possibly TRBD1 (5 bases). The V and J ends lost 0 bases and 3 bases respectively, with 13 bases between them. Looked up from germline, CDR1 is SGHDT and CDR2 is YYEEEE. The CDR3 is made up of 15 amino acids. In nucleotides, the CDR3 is TGTGCCAGCAGCTTGGAGGCCAGGGTGAACTACGAGCAGTACTTC. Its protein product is CASSLEARVNYEQYF.

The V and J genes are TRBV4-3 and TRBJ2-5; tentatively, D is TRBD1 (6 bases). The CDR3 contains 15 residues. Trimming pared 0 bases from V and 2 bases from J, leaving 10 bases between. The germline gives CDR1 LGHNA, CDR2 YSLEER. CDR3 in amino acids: CASSQDQGSQETQYF. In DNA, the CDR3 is TGCGCCAGCAGCCAAGACCAGGGGAGTCAAGAGACCCAGTACTTC.

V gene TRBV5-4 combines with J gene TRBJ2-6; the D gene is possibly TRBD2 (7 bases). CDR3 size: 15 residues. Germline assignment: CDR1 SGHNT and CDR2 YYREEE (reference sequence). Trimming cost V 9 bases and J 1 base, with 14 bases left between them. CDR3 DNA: TGTGCCACCGGGGGGCCTCTGTCTGGGGCCAACGTCCTGACTTTC. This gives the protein CATGGPLSGANVLTF.

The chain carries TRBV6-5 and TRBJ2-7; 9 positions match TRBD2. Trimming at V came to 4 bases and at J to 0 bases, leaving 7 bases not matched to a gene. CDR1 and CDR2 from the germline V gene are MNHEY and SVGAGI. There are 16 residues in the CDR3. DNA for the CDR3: TGTGCCAGCAGTTTCGACCTAGCGGGAAGCTCCTACGAGCAGTACTTC. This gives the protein CASSFDLAGSSYEQYF.

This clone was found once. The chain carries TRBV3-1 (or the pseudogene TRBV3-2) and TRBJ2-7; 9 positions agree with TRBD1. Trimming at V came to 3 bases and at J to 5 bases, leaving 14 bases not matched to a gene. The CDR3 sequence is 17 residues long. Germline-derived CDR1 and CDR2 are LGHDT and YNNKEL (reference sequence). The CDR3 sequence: CASSQVTPGQGTNEQYF. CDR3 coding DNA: TGTGCCAGCAGCCAGGTCACCCCGGGACAGGGAACCAACGAGCAGTACTTC.

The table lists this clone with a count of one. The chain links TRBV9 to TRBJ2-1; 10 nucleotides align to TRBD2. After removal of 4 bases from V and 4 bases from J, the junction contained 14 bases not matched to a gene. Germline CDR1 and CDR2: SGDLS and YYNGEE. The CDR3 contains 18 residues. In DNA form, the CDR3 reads TGTGCCAGCAGCAAAAAGGGGGTAGCGGGAGGTTTTTACAATGAGCAGTTCTTC. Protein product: CASSKKGVAGGFYNEQFF.

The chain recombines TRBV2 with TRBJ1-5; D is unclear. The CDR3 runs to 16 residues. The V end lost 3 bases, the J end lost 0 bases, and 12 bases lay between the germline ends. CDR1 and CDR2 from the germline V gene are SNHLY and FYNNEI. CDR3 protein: CASSDFTVVSNQPQHF. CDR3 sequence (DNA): TGTGCCAGCAGTGATTTTACAGTCGTTAGCAATCAGCCCCAGCATTTT.

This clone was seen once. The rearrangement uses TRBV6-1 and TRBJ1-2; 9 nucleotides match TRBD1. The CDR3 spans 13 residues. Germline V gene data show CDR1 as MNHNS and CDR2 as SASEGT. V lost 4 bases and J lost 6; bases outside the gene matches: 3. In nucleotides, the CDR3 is TGTGCCAGCAGTGGGACAGGGGTGAATGGCTACACCTTC. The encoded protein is CASSGTGVNGYTF.

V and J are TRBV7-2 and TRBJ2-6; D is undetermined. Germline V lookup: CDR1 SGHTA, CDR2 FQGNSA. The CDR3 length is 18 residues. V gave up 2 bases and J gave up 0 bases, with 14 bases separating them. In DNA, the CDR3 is TGTGCCAGCAGCTTAACCTCTTCCCGGTACTCTGGGGCCAACGTCCTGACTTTC. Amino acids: CASSLTSSRYSGANVLTF. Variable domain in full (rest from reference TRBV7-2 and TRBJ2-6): GAGVSQSPSNKVTEKGKDVELRCDPISGHTALYWYRQSLGQGLEFLIYFQGNSAPDKSGLPSDRFSAERTGGSVSTLTIQRTQQEDSAVYLCASSLTSSRYSGANVLTFGAGSRLTVL.

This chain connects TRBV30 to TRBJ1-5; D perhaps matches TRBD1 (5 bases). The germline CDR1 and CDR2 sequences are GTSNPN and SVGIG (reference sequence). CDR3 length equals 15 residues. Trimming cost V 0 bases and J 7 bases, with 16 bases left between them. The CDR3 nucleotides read TGTGCCTGGAGTGTCCAGGGCTTCCCGGTACAGCCCCAGCATTTT. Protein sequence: CAWSVQGFPVQPQHF.

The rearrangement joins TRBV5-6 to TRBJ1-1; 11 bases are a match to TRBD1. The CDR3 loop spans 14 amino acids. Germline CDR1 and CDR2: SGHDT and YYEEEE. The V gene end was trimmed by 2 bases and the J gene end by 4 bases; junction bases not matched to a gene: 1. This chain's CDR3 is CASSFGTGGTEAFF. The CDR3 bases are TGTGCCAGCAGCTTTGGGACAGGGGGCACTGAAGCTTTCTTT.

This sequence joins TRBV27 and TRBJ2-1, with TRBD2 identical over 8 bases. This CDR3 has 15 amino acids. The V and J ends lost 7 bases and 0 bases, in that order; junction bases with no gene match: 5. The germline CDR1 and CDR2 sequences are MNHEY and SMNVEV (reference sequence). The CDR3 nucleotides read TGTGCCAGCATCTTAAGCGGGAGCTCCTACAATGAGCAGTTCTTC. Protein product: CASILSGSSYNEQFF.

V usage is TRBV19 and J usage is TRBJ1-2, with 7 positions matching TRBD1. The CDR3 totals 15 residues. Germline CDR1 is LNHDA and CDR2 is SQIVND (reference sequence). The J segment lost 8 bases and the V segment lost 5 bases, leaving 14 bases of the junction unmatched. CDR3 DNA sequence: TGTGCCAGTAGTCCTCCCTATTGGACAGGAGGGGGCTACACCTTC. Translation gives CASSPPYWTGGGYTF.

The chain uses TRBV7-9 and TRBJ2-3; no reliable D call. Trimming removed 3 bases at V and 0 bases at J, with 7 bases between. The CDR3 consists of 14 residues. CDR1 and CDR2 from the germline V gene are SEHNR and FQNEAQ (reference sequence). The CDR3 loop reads CASSLRSSTDTQYF. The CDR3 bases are TGTGCCAGCAGCTTGAGGTCTAGCACAGATACGCAGTATTTT.

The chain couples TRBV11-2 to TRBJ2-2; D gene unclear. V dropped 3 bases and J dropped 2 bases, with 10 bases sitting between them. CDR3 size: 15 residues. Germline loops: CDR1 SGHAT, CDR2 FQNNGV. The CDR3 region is CASSFRLANTGELFF. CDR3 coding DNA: TGTGCCAGCAGCTTTCGACTGGCTAACACCGGGGAGCTGTTTTTT.

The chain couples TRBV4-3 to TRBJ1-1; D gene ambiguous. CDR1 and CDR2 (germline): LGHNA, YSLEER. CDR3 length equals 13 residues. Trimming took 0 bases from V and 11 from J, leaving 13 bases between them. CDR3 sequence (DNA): TGCGCCAGCAGCCAAGAAAACGGGTTCTATGCTTTCTTT. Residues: CASSQENGFYAFF.

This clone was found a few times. CDR3 coding DNA: TGTGCCAGCAGGGACAGGTCTGGTGGCTACACCTTC. It is translated as CASRDRSGGYTF. The chain employs TRBV27 and TRBJ1-2, with 7 bases lining up with TRBD1. The germline CDR1 and CDR2 sequences are MNHEY and SMNVEV (reference sequence). The CDR3 totals 12 residues. Unmatched junction bases numbered 5, after V lost 6 bases and J lost 7 bases.

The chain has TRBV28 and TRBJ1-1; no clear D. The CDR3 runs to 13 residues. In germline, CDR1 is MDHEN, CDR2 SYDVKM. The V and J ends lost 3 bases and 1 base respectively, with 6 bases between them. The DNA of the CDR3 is TGTGCCAGCAGTTTGGGAGAGAACACTGAAGCTTTCTTT. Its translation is CASSLGENTEAFF.

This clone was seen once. CDR3 nucleotide sequence: TGTGCCAGCTTAGCTCCGGGACAGAGCTCCTATAATTCACCCCTCCACTTT. Protein product: CASLAPGQSSYNSPLHF. The rearrangement links TRBV2 to TRBJ1-6; TRBD1 agrees at 7 bases. The J segment lost 0 bases and the V segment lost 8 bases, leaving 10 bases of the junction unmatched. Germline V gene lookup returns CDR1 SNHLY and CDR2 FYNNEI. The length of the CDR3 is 17 residues. Looking up the rest from reference TRBV2 and TRBJ1-6 gives the full variable domain: EPEVTQTPSHQVTQMGQEVILRCVPISNHLYFYWYRQILGQKVEFLVSFYNNEISEKSEIFDDQFSVERPDGSNFTLKIRSTKLEDSAMYFCASLAPGQSSYNSPLHFGNGTRLTVT.

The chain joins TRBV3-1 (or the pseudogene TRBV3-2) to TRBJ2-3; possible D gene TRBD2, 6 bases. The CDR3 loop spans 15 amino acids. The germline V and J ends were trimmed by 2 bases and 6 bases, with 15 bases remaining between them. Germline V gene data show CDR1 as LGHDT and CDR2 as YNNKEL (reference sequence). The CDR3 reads CASSQRPSAGDTQYF. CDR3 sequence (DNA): TGTGCCAGCAGCCAACGACCTAGCGCCGGGGATACGCAGTATTTT.

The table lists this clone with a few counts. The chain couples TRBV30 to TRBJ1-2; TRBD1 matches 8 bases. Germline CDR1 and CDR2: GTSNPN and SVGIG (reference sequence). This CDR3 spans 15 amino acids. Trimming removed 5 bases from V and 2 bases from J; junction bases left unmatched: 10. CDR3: CAWSPGQGTNYGYTF. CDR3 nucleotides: TGTGCCTGGTCCCCCGGACAGGGAACGAACTATGGCTACACCTTC.

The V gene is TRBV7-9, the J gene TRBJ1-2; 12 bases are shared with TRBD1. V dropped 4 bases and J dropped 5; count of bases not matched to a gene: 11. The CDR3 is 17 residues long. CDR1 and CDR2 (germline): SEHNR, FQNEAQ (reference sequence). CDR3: CASSSLPGQGAIYGYTF. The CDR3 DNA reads TGTGCCAGCAGCTCCCTTCCGGGACAGGGGGCTATTTATGGCTACACCTTC.

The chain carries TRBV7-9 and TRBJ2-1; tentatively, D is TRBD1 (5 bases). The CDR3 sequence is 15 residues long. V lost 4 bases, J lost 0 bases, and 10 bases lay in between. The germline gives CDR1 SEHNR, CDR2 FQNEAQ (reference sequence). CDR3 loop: CASSWGGSSYNEQFF. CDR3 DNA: TGTGCCAGCAGCTGGGGCGGAAGCTCCTACAATGAGCAGTTCTTC. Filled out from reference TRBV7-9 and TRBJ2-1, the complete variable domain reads DTGVSQNPRHKITKRGQNVTFRCDPISEHNRLYWYRQTLGQGPEFLTYFQNEAQLEKSRLLSDRFSAERPKGSFSTLEIQRTEQGDSAMYLCASSWGGSSYNEQFFGPGTRLTVL.

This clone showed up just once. CDR3 region: CASSYSIENGPQHF. The CDR3 DNA is TGTGCCAGCAGTTACTCGATAGAGAATGGGCCCCAGCATTTT. The rearrangement joins TRBV6-5 to TRBJ1-5; D is undetermined. This CDR3 is 14 amino acids long. Germline V lookup: CDR1 MNHEY, CDR2 SVGAGI. V shed 0 bases and J shed 9 bases, with 12 bases lying between them.

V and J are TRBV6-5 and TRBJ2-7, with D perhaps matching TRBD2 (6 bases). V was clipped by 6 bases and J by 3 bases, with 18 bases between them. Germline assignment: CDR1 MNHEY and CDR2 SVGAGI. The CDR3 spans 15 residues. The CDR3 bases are TGTGCCAGCAGACCCACCGGGGCGGGACTCTACGAGCAGTACTTC. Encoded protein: CASRPTGAGLYEQYF.

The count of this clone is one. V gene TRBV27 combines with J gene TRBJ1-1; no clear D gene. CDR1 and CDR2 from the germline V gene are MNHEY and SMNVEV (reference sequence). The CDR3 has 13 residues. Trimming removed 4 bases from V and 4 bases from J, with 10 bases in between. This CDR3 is CASSYSRVTEAFF. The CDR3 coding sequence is TGTGCCAGCAGTTACTCGAGGGTCACTGAAGCTTTCTTT.

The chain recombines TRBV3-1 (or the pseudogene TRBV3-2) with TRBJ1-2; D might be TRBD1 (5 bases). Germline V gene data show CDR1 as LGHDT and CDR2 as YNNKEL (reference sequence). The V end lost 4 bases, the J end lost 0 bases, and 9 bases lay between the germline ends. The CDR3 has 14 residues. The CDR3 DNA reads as TGTGCCAGCAGCCTAGTCAGGGCTAACTATGGCTACACCTTC. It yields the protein CASSLVRANYGYTF.

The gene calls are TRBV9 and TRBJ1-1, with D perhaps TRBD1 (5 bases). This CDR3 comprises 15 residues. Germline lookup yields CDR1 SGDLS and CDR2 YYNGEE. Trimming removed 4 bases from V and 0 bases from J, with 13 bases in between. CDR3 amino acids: CASSPRGTVNTEAFF. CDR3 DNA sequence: TGTGCCAGCAGCCCCCGGGGGACGGTGAACACTGAAGCTTTCTTT.

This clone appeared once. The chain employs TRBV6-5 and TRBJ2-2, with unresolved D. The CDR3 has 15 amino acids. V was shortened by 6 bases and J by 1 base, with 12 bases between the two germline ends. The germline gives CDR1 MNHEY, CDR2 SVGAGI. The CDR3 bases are TGTGCCAGCAGACTCGGCGGTGGGAACACCGGGGAGCTGTTTTTT. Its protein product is CASRLGGGNTGELFF.

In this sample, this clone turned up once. DNA for the CDR3: TGTGCCAGCAGCCTCCAGGGACAGAGCTATGGCTACACCTTC. Its protein product is CASSLQGQSYGYTF. J is TRBJ1-2 and V is TRBV7-2; the match to TRBD1 covers 7 bases. V shed 5 bases, J shed 4 bases, and the junction held 7 bases outside the gene matches. In germline, CDR1 is SGHTA, CDR2 FQGNSA. This CDR3 has 14 amino acids.

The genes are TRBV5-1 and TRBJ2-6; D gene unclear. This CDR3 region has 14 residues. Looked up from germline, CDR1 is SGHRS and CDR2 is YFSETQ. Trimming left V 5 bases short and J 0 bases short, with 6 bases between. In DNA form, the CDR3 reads TGCGCCAGCAGGCGGTCCTCTGGGGCCAACGTCCTGACTTTC. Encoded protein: CASRRSSGANVLTF.